This T cell receptor beta chain was recorded in a study of blood T cells in healthy people across ages. A sample-barcoded 5' primer and a J-beta primer mix were used in a second PCR of roughly 7 to 11 cycles. TCRdb fed the 5' RACE reads into MiXCR, producing one record per CDR3 protein. The repertoire has hundreds of thousands of distinct CDR3 sequences, around a quarter of them found once; the top ten carry more than 8.5%. V was clipped by 6 bases and J by 3 bases, with 9 bases between them. Germline CDR1 DFQATT, CDR2 SNEGSKA (reference sequence). The CDR3 runs 11 residues. These sequences were also reported in another study, on T cells of mothers and their children.

The sequenced sample was blood. This TCR derives from a boy aged 10-17 years in good health. This chain uses TRBV20-1 with TRBJ2-7; D is uncertain. CDR3 amino acids: CSASDGYEQYF. The CDR3 DNA follows: TGCAGTGCCTCGGACGGCTACGAGCAGTACTTC.